A selection of T cell receptor beta chains follows, all from one sample in a study of CD8 T cells in ankylosing spondylitis. TCRdb called the 5' RACE reads again in MiXCR, with one record for every CDR3 protein. The sample consists of approximately 340,000 distinct CDR3 sequences, about 15% of them appearing once. The sequencing input was blood, either unsorted or a sorted T cell fraction (not recorded which). The receptors were gathered from a male donor with ankylosing spondylitis or in good health (not recorded which). Both conserved end residues are part of each CDR3. D genes are given only for firm matches. Clone size is stated in some rows and not others, as once, few, many or a class when expanded.

V: TRBV11-3
D: .
size: .
J: TRBJ2-3
CDR3: CASSSRYQDTQYF
DNA: TGTGCCAGCAGCTCCCGGTATCAAGATACGCAGTATTTT

V: TRBV5-1
D: .
size: few
J: TRBJ2-1
CDR3: CASDNSGGEQFF
DNA: TGCGCCAGTGATAACTCTGGTGGGGAGCAGTTCTTC

V: TRBV12-3/TRBV12-4
D: .
size: .
J: TRBJ2-3
CDR3: CASSLSGKYTQYF
DNA: TGTGCCAGCAGTTTATCAGGGAAGTATACGCAGTATTTT

V: TRBV5-1
D: .
size: few
J: TRBJ1-1
CDR3: CASSSSGANAEAFF
DNA: TGCGCCAGCAGCAGCTCGGGAGCGAACGCTGAAGCTTTCTTT

V: TRBV7-8
D: .
size: .
J: TRBJ2-5
CDR3: CASKHWGKQETQYF
DNA: TGTGCCAGCAAACATTGGGGGAAGCAAGAGACCCAGTACTTC

V: TRBV28
D: .
size: few
J: TRBJ1-3
CDR3: CASSPAGFSGNTIYF
DNA: TGTGCCAGCAGCCCGGCAGGCTTCTCTGGAAACACCATATATTTT

V: TRBV12-3/TRBV12-4
D: TRBD2
size: .
J: TRBJ2-7
CDR3: CASSRQRNGGEQYF
DNA: TGTGCCAGCAGCCGGCAGAGAAACGGGGGGGAGCAGTACTTC

V: TRBV6-5
D: TRBD1
size: few
J: TRBJ2-7
CDR3: CASSYSSGTAYEQYF
DNA: TGTGCCAGCAGTTACTCATCGGGGACAGCCTACGAGCAGTACTTC

V: TRBV4-1
D: .
size: .
J: TRBJ2-7
CDR3: CASSPRLVSYEQYF
DNA: TGCGCCAGCAGCCCCCGACTAGTAAGCTACGAGCAGTACTTC

V: TRBV5-1
D: .
size: many
J: TRBJ2-1
CDR3: CASSSPGPNNEQFF
DNA: TGCGCCAGCAGCTCGCCAGGGCCGAACAATGAGCAGTTCTTC

V: TRBV27
D: TRBD1
size: few
J: TRBJ2-5
CDR3: CASSLMGTGVRETQYF
DNA: TGTGCCAGCAGTTTAATGGGGACAGGGGTTCGGGAGACCCAGTACTTC

V: TRBV15
D: TRBD2
size: .
J: TRBJ2-7
CDR3: CATSSPRGTTYEQYF
DNA: TGTGCCACCAGCAGTCCGCGGGGGACTACCTACGAGCAGTACTTC

V: TRBV20-1
D: TRBD1
size: many
J: TRBJ1-1
CDR3: CSATGGNTEAFF
DNA: TGCAGTGCTACAGGGGGAAACACTGAAGCTTTCTTT

V: TRBV7-2
D: .
size: .
J: TRBJ2-7
CDR3: CASSSRRLSSYEQYF
DNA: TGTGCCAGCAGCTCTCGACGCCTGAGCTCCTACGAGCAGTACTTC

V: TRBV25-1
D: TRBD1
size: many
J: TRBJ1-5
CDR3: CASSDRGKQPQHF
DNA: TGTGCCAGCAGCGACAGGGGGAAACAGCCCCAGCATTTT

V: TRBV4-1
D: TRBD2
size: few
J: TRBJ2-1
CDR3: CASSQGTLAGYNEQFF
DNA: TGCGCCAGCAGCCAAGGTACTCTAGCGGGGTACAATGAGCAGTTCTTC

V: TRBV5-1
D: TRBD1
size: many
J: TRBJ1-6
CDR3: CASSFDRGESPLHF
DNA: TGCGCCAGCAGCTTTGACAGGGGCGAGTCACCCCTCCACTTT

V: TRBV12-3/TRBV12-4
D: .
size: .
J: TRBJ2-3
CDR3: CASSMTLWQYF
DNA: TGTGCCAGCTCAATGACGTTGTGGCAGTATTTT

V: TRBV20-1
D: TRBD2
size: .
J: TRBJ2-7
CDR3: CSASPEAGGPYEQYF
DNA: TGCAGTGCTAGCCCTGAAGCGGGGGGACCCTACGAGCAGTACTTC

V: TRBV27
D: .
size: .
J: TRBJ1-5
CDR3: CASSPLHSNQPQHF
DNA: TGTGCCAGCAGTCCGCTACATAGCAATCAGCCCCAGCATTTT

V: TRBV27
D: .
size: .
J: TRBJ1-1
CDR3: CASSLGLAAEAFF
DNA: TGTGCCAGCAGTTTAGGATTAGCGGCTGAAGCTTTCTTT

V: TRBV12-3/TRBV12-4
D: .
size: few
J: TRBJ2-3
CDR3: CASSLPSNTQYF
DNA: TGTGCCAGCAGTCTACCATCTAATACGCAGTATTTT

V: TRBV7-2
D: .
size: .
J: TRBJ2-4
CDR3: CASSLGGIAKNIQYF
DNA: TGTGCCAGCAGCTTAGGGGGCATAGCCAAAAACATTCAGTACTTC

V: TRBV7-2
D: .
size: .
J: TRBJ2-1
CDR3: CASSLGLTFNEQFF
DNA: TGTGCCAGCAGCTTAGGACTGACATTCAATGAGCAGTTCTTC

V: TRBV7-8
D: TRBD1
size: few
J: TRBJ2-7
CDR3: CASSPRTGGDYEQYF
DNA: TGTGCCAGCAGCCCACGGACAGGGGGGGACTACGAGCAGTACTTC

V: TRBV27
D: .
size: many
J: TRBJ1-6
CDR3: CASSYANGNSPLHF
DNA: TGTGCCAGCAGTTATGCCAACGGCAATTCACCCCTCCACTTT

V: TRBV12-3/TRBV12-4
D: .
size: .
J: TRBJ2-2
CDR3: CASSFGGVHTGELFF
DNA: TGTGCCAGCAGTTTTGGTGGGGTTCACACCGGGGAGCTGTTTTTT

V: TRBV21-1
D: .
size: few
J: TRBJ1-6
CDR3: CASSKPQGRGSNSPLHF
DNA: TGTGCCAGCAGCAAACCCCAGGGTAGGGGATCTAATTCACCCCTCCACTTT

V: TRBV5-6
D: .
size: .
J: TRBJ2-3
CDR3: CASSLVWGALTDTQYF
DNA: TGTGCCAGCAGCTTGGTGTGGGGGGCCCTCACAGATACGCAGTATTTT

V: TRBV19
D: .
size: .
J: TRBJ1-2
CDR3: CASSLQGRNYGYTF
DNA: TGTGCCAGTAGCCTACAGGGTAGAAACTATGGCTACACCTTC

V: TRBV20-1
D: .
size: .
J: TRBJ2-2
CDR3: CSAREGAANTGELFF
DNA: TGCAGTGCTAGAGAAGGGGCCGCGAACACCGGGGAGCTGTTTTTT

V: TRBV5-1
D: .
size: few
J: TRBJ1-3
CDR3: CASSLGPGGNTIYF
DNA: TGCGCCAGCAGCTTGGGACCCGGGGGAAACACCATATATTTT

V: TRBV20-1
D: TRBD2
size: few
J: TRBJ2-4
CDR3: CSARGLRGGENIQYF
DNA: TGCAGTGCTAGGGGATTACGGGGGGGCGAAAACATTCAGTACTTC

V: TRBV7-9
D: TRBD1
size: few
J: TRBJ2-7
CDR3: CASSFDRAFYYEQYF
DNA: TGTGCCAGCAGCTTCGACAGGGCTTTTTACTACGAGCAGTACTTC

V: TRBV7-9
D: TRBD2
size: few
J: TRBJ2-1
CDR3: CASSLFTSGYNEQFF
DNA: TGTGCCAGCAGCTTATTTACTAGCGGCTACAATGAGCAGTTCTTC

V: TRBV11-2
D: .
size: .
J: TRBJ2-1
CDR3: CASSPPPTISEQFF
DNA: TGTGCCAGCAGCCCCCCCCCGACTATTAGTGAGCAGTTCTTC

V: TRBV5-1
D: .
size: .
J: TRBJ2-7
CDR3: CASSFWGGKTYEQYF
DNA: TGCGCCAGCAGCTTTTGGGGAGGCAAGACCTACGAGCAGTACTTC

V: TRBV2
D: TRBD2
size: few
J: TRBJ2-5
CDR3: CASSEPSGGWETQYF
DNA: TGTGCCAGCAGTGAACCTAGCGGGGGTTGGGAGACCCAGTACTTC

V: TRBV4-2
D: .
size: few
J: TRBJ2-7
CDR3: CASSQATGIEQYF
DNA: TGTGCCAGCAGCCAAGCCACAGGAATCGAGCAGTACTTC

V: TRBV11-2
D: .
size: .
J: TRBJ2-6
CDR3: CASSTVRGGANVLTF
DNA: TGTGCCAGCAGCACGGTGCGTGGTGGGGCCAACGTCCTGACTTTC

V: TRBV12-3/TRBV12-4
D: .
size: many
J: TRBJ1-1
CDR3: CASSFRTENTEAFF
DNA: TGTGCCAGCAGTTTTCGGACAGAGAACACTGAAGCTTTCTTT

V: TRBV3-1
D: TRBD2
size: many
J: TRBJ2-5
CDR3: CASSPAASGRTQYF
DNA: TGTGCCAGCAGCCCAGCGGCTAGCGGGAGAACCCAGTACTTC